The clone carrying this T cell receptor (beta chain) came up a few times. Vbeta (60) and Jbeta (13) primers were used in the PCR. Only in-frame clones appear in the TCRdb table, and some are missing; sequencing was by immunoSEQ multiplex PCR. The profile shows 180,000 or so clones, around 74% of them singletons. This sample was included in a study of cytomegalovirus exposure and HLA in healthy donors. Looked up from germline, CDR1 is MNHEY and CDR2 is SMNVEV (reference sequence). CDR3 size: 14 residues. The germline V and J ends were trimmed by 8 bases and 2 bases, with 16 bases remaining between them.

Input material: PBMCs. V and J are TRBV27 and TRBJ2-7, with D perhaps TRBD2 (6 bases). The receptor comes from a male donor in good health and CMV-seronegative. For the CDR3, the DNA is TGTGCCAGCCCCCCCGGGACTCTCGCCTACGAGCAGTACTTC. Translation gives CASPPGTLAYEQYF.